The 9 T cell receptor beta chains below come from one sample, sequenced in a study of PD-L1 blockade in urothelial cancer. Regarding time point: peripheral blood 6 weeks after treatment start. Profiling relied on immunoSEQ multiplex PCR, and the TCRdb table lists in-frame clones only, not all of them. The sample lists 48,000 or so clones; more than 80% were seen once. This specimen was PBMCs, taken around atezolizumab (anti-PD-L1) treatment. Receptor source: a man between 65 and 80 years old with urothelial cancer.

V is TRBV5-1 and J is TRBJ2-7; D possibly corresponds to TRBD2 (6 bases). Germline V lookup: CDR1 SGHRS, CDR2 YFSETQ. The CDR3 is made up of 15 amino acids. V was shortened by 0 bases and J by 5 bases, with 15 bases between the two germline ends. CDR3: CASSLAPGAVDEQYF. CDR3 in DNA: TGCGCCAGCAGCTTGGCCCCGGGAGCGGTCGACGAGCAGTACTTC.

This clone was counted many times. V and J are TRBV27 and TRBJ2-3; D possibly corresponds to TRBD1 (5 bases). Trimming left V 0 bases short and J 1 base short, with 8 bases between. This CDR3 is 15 amino acids long. Germline values: CDR1 MNHEY, CDR2 SMNVEV (reference sequence). The CDR3 is CASSLSGRGTDTQYF. In nucleotides, the CDR3 is TGTGCCAGCAGTTTATCGGGCAGGGGCACAGATACGCAGTATTTT.

The chain carries TRBV28 and TRBJ2-7; maybe TRBD2 (7 bases). V lost 5 bases to trimming and J lost 2 bases, with 16 bases between them. Germline lookup yields CDR1 MDHEN and CDR2 SYDVKM. The length of the CDR3 is 15 residues. CDR3 DNA: TGTGCCAGCAGTCTAAGCGGGACAAGTGCCTACGAGCAGTACTTC. Translating gives CASSLSGTSAYEQYF. The full variable domain, completed using reference TRBV28 and TRBJ2-7, is DVKVTQSSRYLVKRTGEKVFLECVQDMDHENMFWYRQDPGLGLRLIYFSYDVKMKEKGDIPEGYSVSREKKERFSLILESASTNQTSMYLCASSLSGTSAYEQYFGPGTRLTVT.

J is TRBJ2-1 and V is TRBV6-6, with D maybe TRBD2 (5 bases). CDR1 MNHNY and CDR2 SVGAGI come from the germline V gene (reference sequence). CDR3 length: 14 residues. V dropped 6 bases and J dropped 10 bases, with 19 bases sitting between them. CDR3 nucleotide sequence: TGTGCCAGCAGACCACTAAGGACTCAATGGGAGCAGTTCTTC. Translated, it gives CASRPLRTQWEQFF.

This chain uses TRBV6-1 with TRBJ1-1; tentative D call: TRBD1 (6 bases). V was shortened by 7 bases and J by 11 bases, with 23 bases between the two germline ends. Germline V gene data show CDR1 as MNHNS and CDR2 as SASEGT. There are 14 residues in the CDR3. CDR3: CASIPLSGGDWAFF. CDR3 nucleotide sequence: TGTGCCAGCATCCCATTATCGGGGGGCGACTGGGCTTTCTTT.

The rearrangement uses TRBV29-1 and TRBJ2-1; D might be TRBD2 (6 bases). This CDR3 is built from 15 residues. Germline V lookup: CDR1 SQVTM, CDR2 ANQGSEA. The V and J ends lost 4 bases and 0 bases respectively, with 13 bases between them. CDR3 in DNA: TGCAGCGTTGGGGGGGACCCTAGCTCCTACAATGAGCAGTTCTTC. Translating gives CSVGGDPSSYNEQFF.

The table lists this clone with a count of one. The V gene is TRBV5-6, the J gene TRBJ1-4, with a possible D match to TRBD1 (6 bases). With 1 base removed from V and 8 bases from J, the gap between germline ends came to 18 bases. This CDR3 contains 16 residues. The germline V gene has CDR1 SGHDT and CDR2 YYEEEE. CDR3 sequence: CASSLSRGLVREKLFF. Here the CDR3 DNA reads TGTGCCAGCAGCTTGTCCAGGGGCCTGGTTAGAGAAAAACTGTTTTTT.

J is TRBJ2-2 and V is TRBV5-1, with a possible D match to TRBD2 (5 bases). Germline-derived CDR1 and CDR2 are SGHRS and YFSETQ. V gave up 4 bases and J gave up 5 bases, with 15 bases separating them. CDR3 length: 15 residues. The CDR3 loop is CASSLSGPGTGELFF. DNA for the CDR3: TGCGCCAGCAGCCTGAGTGGGCCGGGGACCGGGGAGCTGTTTTTT.

The genes are TRBV7-9 and TRBJ2-2; D is perhaps TRBD1 (6 bases). Per germline, CDR1 SEHNR and CDR2 FQNEAQ (reference sequence). CDR3 length: 15 amino acids. V lost 10 bases to trimming and J lost 3 bases, with 18 bases between them. For the CDR3, the DNA is TGTGCCACCAGTTTAGGGGCAGGGGACACCGGGGAGCTGTTTTTT. Its protein product is CATSLGAGDTGELFF.